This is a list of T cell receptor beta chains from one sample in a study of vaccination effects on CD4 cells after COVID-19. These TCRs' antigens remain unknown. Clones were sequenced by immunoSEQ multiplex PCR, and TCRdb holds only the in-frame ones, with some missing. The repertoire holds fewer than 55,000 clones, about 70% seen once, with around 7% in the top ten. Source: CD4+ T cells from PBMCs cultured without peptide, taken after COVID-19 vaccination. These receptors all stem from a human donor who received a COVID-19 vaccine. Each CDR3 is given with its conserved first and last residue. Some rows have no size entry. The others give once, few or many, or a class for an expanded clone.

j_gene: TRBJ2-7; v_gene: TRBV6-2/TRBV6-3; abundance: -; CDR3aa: CASSYQFRDYLSVRRDYEQYF
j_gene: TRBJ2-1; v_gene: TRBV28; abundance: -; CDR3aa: CASSLGGRGRDNEQFF
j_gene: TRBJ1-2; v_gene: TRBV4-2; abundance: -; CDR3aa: CASSQLGGIGVSDYGYTF
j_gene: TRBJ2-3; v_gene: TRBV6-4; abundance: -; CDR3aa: CASKTDTQYF
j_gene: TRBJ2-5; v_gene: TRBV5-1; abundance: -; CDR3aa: CASSPGVLQETQYF
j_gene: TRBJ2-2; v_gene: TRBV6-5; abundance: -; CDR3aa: CASSYFGTGELFF
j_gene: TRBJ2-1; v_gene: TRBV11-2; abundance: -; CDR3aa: CASNKGDGGNEQFF
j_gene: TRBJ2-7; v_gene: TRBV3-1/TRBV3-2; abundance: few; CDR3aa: CASSPEGGTYEQYF
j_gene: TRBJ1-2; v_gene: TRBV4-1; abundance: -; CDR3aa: CASSHRTGTGNGYTF
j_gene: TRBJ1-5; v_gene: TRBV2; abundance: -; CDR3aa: CASSEPNQPQHF
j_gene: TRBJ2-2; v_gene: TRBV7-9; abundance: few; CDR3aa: CASSLGGSVTGELFF
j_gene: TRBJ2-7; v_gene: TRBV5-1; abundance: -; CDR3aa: CASSFVGEQYF
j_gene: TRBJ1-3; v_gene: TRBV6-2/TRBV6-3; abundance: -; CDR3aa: CASSYQNTIYF
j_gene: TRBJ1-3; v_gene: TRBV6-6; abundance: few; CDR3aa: CASISNTGNTIYF
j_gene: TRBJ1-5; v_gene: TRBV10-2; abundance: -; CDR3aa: CASSLDRPSGPQHF
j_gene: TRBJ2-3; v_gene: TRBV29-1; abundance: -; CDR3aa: CSVEYSTDTQYF
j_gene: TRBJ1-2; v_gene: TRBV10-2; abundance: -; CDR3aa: CASSDQGRYGYTF
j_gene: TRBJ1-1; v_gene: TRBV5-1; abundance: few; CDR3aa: CASSWEQGNTEAFF
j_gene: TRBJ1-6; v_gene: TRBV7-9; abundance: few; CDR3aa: CASSPAGGLTLHF
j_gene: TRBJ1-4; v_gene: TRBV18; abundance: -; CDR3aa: CASSPLKDEKLFF
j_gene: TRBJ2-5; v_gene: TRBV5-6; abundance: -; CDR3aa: CASSKRTGDQETQYF
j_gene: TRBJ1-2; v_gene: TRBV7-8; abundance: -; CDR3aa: CASSLDLGSGYTF
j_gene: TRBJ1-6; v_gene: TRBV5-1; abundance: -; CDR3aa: CASRLDTGGSLPLHF
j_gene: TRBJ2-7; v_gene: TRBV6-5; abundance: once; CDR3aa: CASAGQSYEQYF
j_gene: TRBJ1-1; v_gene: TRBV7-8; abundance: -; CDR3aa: CASSLARGANTEAFF
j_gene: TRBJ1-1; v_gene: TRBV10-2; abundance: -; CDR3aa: CASSTRSTEAFF
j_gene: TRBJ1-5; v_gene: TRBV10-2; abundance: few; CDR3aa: CASSELTGWNQPQHF
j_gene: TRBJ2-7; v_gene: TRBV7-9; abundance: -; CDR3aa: CASRSRTGGVEQYF
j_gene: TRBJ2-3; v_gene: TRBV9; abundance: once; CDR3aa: CASSLDAPRTDTQYF
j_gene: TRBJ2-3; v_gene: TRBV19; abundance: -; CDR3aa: CASSFVTGGGTDTQYF
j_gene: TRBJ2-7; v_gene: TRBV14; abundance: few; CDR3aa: CASSQIASGRNYEQYF
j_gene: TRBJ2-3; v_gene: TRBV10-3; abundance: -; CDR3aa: CAISERLAGQTSTDTQYF
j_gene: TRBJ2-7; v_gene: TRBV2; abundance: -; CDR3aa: CALTRLDEHYEQYF
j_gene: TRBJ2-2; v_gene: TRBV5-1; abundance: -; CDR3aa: CASSPRGTNTGELFF
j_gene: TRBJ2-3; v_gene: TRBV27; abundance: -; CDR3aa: CASSLLSTDTQYF
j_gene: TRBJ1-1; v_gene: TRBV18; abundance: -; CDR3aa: CASSPAGPWDTEAFF
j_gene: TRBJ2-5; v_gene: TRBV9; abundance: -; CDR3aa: CASSVVEETQYF